Listed here are 23 T cell receptor beta chains from one sample, sequenced in a study of human T cells and chemical hapten exposure. Using its own MiXCR run on the RACE reads, TCRdb lists one record per CDR3 protein. The sample shows about 69,000 distinct CDR3 sequences, approximately 10% of them seen only once. Described time point: patch test 2, 6 weeks after DPC sensitization. Regarding treatment: therapeutic diphenylcyclopropenone sensitization with weekly scalp DPC. Source: whole blood, taken in connection with sensitization to the hapten diphenylcyclopropenone (DPC). The receptors shown here come from a woman aged 50 to 65 with alopecia areata. Some clones in this sample may be carry-over from other donors' samples.

This clonotype was picked up many times. The V gene is TRBV27, the J gene TRBJ1-5, with D possibly TRBD1 on 6 matching bases. CDR1 is MNHEY, CDR2 SMNVEV, per germline (reference sequence). The CDR3 contains 14 residues. The V end was cut by 1 base, the J end by 5 bases, with 9 bases between. The DNA for the CDR3 is TGTGCCAGCAGTTTATTACAGGGATATCAGCCCCAGCATTTT. Protein product: CASSLLQGYQPQHF.

This clonotype has at least ten counts. The chain is built from TRBV4-1 and TRBJ1-2; no reliable D call. This CDR3 contains 15 residues. Germline V gives CDR1 MGHRA, CDR2 YSYEKL. Trimming took 1 base from V and 1 from J, leaving 10 bases between them. CDR3 amino acids: CASSQVGQLNYGYTF. CDR3 DNA: TGCGCCAGCAGCCAAGTTGGGCAACTTAACTATGGCTACACCTTC.

The rearrangement links TRBV6-1 to TRBJ1-2, with D possibly matching TRBD1 (5 bases). The CDR3 length is 14 residues. Germline V lookup: CDR1 MNHNS, CDR2 SASEGT. V lost 7 bases to trimming and J lost 8 bases, with 20 bases between them. The CDR3 is CASTPTGVKGGYTF. CDR3 coding DNA: TGTGCCAGCACTCCAACGGGGGTAAAGGGAGGCTACACCTTC.

This clonotype appeared many times. The V gene is TRBV2, the J gene TRBJ2-5; 16 bases fit TRBD2. Germline assignment: CDR1 SNHLY and CDR2 FYNNEI. CDR3 length equals 15 residues. The ends lost 8 bases at V and 5 bases at J; junction bases unmatched: 5. The CDR3 sequence: CASGTSGRAWETQYF. In DNA form, the CDR3 reads TGTGCCAGCGGGACTAGCGGGAGGGCTTGGGAGACCCAGTACTTC.

This clonotype appeared a few times. This chain links TRBV7-6 with TRBJ2-7; a possible D gene is TRBD2 (5 bases). The ends were cut back, 5 bases at V and 2 bases at J, with 13 bases in the middle. Germline-derived CDR1 and CDR2 are SGHVS and FNYEAQ. The CDR3 extends over 14 amino acids. In nucleotides, the CDR3 is TGTGCCAGCAGCCAAGTTGGAGGCGCCTACGAGCAGTACTTC. Amino acids: CASSQVGGAYEQYF.

This clonotype has just a few counts. This chain connects TRBV2 to TRBJ2-1; maybe TRBD2 (6 bases). The CDR3 has 14 residues. Germline V CDR1 and CDR2: SNHLY, FYNNEI. Trimming left V 2 bases short and J 8 bases short, with 13 bases between. The CDR3 DNA reads as TGTGCCAGCAGTGAATTCCGGACTAACGATGAGCAGTTCTTC. It encodes CASSEFRTNDEQFF.

Note on this clonotype: At one of its ends the junction is not consistent with the germline gene, which may arise from a read error. J is TRBJ2-5 and V is TRBV29-1, with D unclear. The CDR3 extends over 11 amino acids. Looked up from germline, CDR1 is SQVTM and CDR2 is ANQGSEA. The CDR3 DNA follows: TGCAGCGGTGAAGTGGCAGAGACCCAGTACTTC. Amino acid sequence: CSGEVAETQYF. The full variable domain, completed using reference TRBV29-1 and TRBJ2-5, is SAVISQKPSRDICQRGTSLTIQCQVDSQVTMMFWYRQQPGQSLTLIATANQGSEATYESGFVIDKFPISRPNLTFSTLTVSNMSPEDSSIYLCSGEVAETQYFGPGTRLLVL.

This clonotype occurred many times. This chain uses TRBV6-2 or TRBV6-3 with TRBJ2-1; D ambiguous. This CDR3 spans 13 amino acids. V lost 0 bases, J lost 12 bases, and 12 bases lay in between. CDR1 is MNHEY and CDR2 is SVGEGT in the germline V gene. The CDR3: CASSYSNVVGQFF. CDR3 nucleotides: TGTGCCAGCAGTTACTCGAATGTCGTCGGGCAGTTCTTC.

In its sample, this clonotype was seen a few times. This chain connects TRBV28 to TRBJ1-1; D unclear. V lost 5 bases, J lost 5 bases, and 15 bases lay in between. CDR3 size: 14 residues. Germline V lookup: CDR1 MDHEN, CDR2 SYDVKM. The CDR3 nucleotides are TGTGCCAGCAGTCCCCGGAGCTCGAAGACTGAAGCTTTCTTT. Residues: CASSPRSSKTEAFF.

The chain links TRBV7-6 to TRBJ2-2; 10 positions match TRBD2. Trimming cost V 5 bases and J 2 bases; bases outside gene matches: 5. Germline-derived CDR1 and CDR2 are SGHVS and FNYEAQ. The CDR3 covers 16 residues. CDR3 region: CASSQGLASNTGELFF. The CDR3 nucleotides read TGTGCCAGCAGCCAGGGACTAGCGAGTAACACCGGGGAGCTGTTTTTT.

This clonotype has a count of ten or more. This chain links TRBV29-1 with TRBJ1-1; perhaps TRBD1 as D (6 bases). V gave up 4 bases and J gave up 1 base, with 13 bases separating them. CDR1 is SQVTM, CDR2 ANQGSEA, per germline. The CDR3 runs 14 residues. The CDR3: CSVGLTGANTEAFF. In nucleotides, the CDR3 is TGCAGCGTTGGCCTGACAGGAGCGAACACTGAAGCTTTCTTT.

This clonotype was seen repeatedly, ten times or more. This chain uses TRBV12-3 or TRBV12-4 with TRBJ2-1; TRBD2 matches at 11 bases. J was trimmed by 6 bases and V by 4 bases; bases with no gene match: 5. The CDR3 is made up of 15 amino acids. CDR3 nucleotide sequence: TGTGCCAGCAGTTGGACTAGCGGGTCCCGCAATGAGCAGTTCTTC. This sequence encodes CASSWTSGSRNEQFF.

This clonotype was observed many times. The rearrangement joins TRBV20-1 to TRBJ1-1; D may be TRBD1 (6 bases). The germline gives CDR1 DFQATT, CDR2 SNEGSKA (reference sequence). Trimming removed 0 bases at V and 1 base at J, with 15 bases between. The CDR3 length is 16 residues. The CDR3 region is CSARDYGGTQNTEAFF. The CDR3 DNA is TGCAGTGCTAGAGATTACGGCGGGACACAGAACACTGAAGCTTTCTTT.

This chain uses TRBV12-5 with TRBJ1-1, with D unclear. The germline V gene encodes CDR1 LGHNT and CDR2 FRNRAP. This CDR3 has 12 residues. V dropped 7 bases and J dropped 1 base, with 7 bases sitting between them. DNA for the CDR3: TGTGCTAGTGAGGTCGGGAACACTGAAGCTTTCTTT. Protein sequence: CASEVGNTEAFF. The variable domain in full, with the rest retrieved from reference TRBV12-5 and TRBJ1-1, is DARVTQTPRHKVTEMGQEVTMRCQPILGHNTVFWYRQTMMQGLELLAYFRNRAPLDDSGMPKDRFSAEMPDATLATLKIQPSEPRDSAVYFCASEVGNTEAFFGQGTRLTVV.

This clonotype was counted at least ten times. The rearrangement uses TRBV24-1 and TRBJ2-1, with 9 bases that match TRBD1. The V gene's germline CDR1 is KGHDR and CDR2 SFDVKD. The CDR3 runs to 16 residues. Trimming cost V 5 bases and J 4 bases; bases outside gene matches: 8. The CDR3 DNA follows: TGTGCCACCAGTGCCAGGGACAGGGCGACTTACAATGAGCAGTTCTTC. Its protein is CATSARDRATYNEQFF.

This clonotype was observed a few times. This sequence joins TRBV20-1 and TRBJ2-7; TRBD2 matches at 8 bases. This CDR3 contains 14 residues. Germline lookup yields CDR1 DFQATT and CDR2 SNEGSKA (reference sequence). Losses at the gene ends were 6 bases for V and 4 bases for J; bases not matched to a gene: 11. Here the CDR3 DNA reads TGCAGTGCCATGGGACTAGTAAGTCAATACGAGCAGTACTTC. This gives the protein CSAMGLVSQYEQYF.

In its sample, this clonotype was seen many times. The chain uses TRBV7-8 and TRBJ2-5, with D tentatively TRBD1 (6 bases). The ends were cut back, 1 base at V and 3 bases at J, with 12 bases in the middle. Germline V gene sequence: CDR1 SGHVS, CDR2 FQNEAQ. The CDR3 length is 15 residues. CDR3 bases: TGTGCCAGCAGCTTAGTTGAGTCAGGGGAAGAGACCCAGTACTTC. This gives the protein CASSLVESGEETQYF.

The V gene is TRBV7-8, the J gene TRBJ2-3; 8 bases align to TRBD1. V shed 5 bases, J shed 3 bases, and the junction held 4 bases outside the gene matches. Germline V CDR1 and CDR2: SGHVS, FQNEAQ. This CDR3 spans 14 amino acids. The CDR3 sequence: CASSNDRGTDTQYF. The CDR3 coding sequence is TGTGCCAGCAGCAACGACAGGGGAACAGATACGCAGTATTTT.

There are a few counts of this clonotype. This chain connects TRBV12-3 or TRBV12-4 to TRBJ1-2; D remains ambiguous. The CDR3 sequence is 15 residues long. The V and J ends lost 1 base and 3 bases respectively, with 12 bases between them. CDR3 region: CASSLGGLRDYGYTF. CDR3 sequence (DNA): TGTGCCAGCAGTTTAGGCGGGCTTCGCGACTATGGCTACACCTTC.

This clonotype appeared many times. This sequence joins TRBV21-1 and TRBJ2-5; TRBD2 is the table's D call and was not checked against the DNA. TRBV21-1 is a recognized pseudogene. This CDR3 region has 17 residues. The chain's CDR3 is CASSKVRGGRAVETQYF. CDR3 nucleotides: TGTGCCAGCAGCAAAGTACGGGGCGGGAGGGCCGTGGAGACCCAGTACTTC.

This clonotype was detected ten times or more. This chain uses TRBV7-2 with TRBJ2-3; 10 positions match TRBD1. From germline, CDR1 is SGHTA and CDR2 FQGNSA. Unmatched junction bases numbered 3, after V lost 1 base and J lost 2 bases. CDR3 length equals 16 residues. CDR3 sequence reads: CASSLGTGGPTDTQYF. The CDR3 DNA sequence: TGTGCCAGCAGCTTAGGGACAGGGGGTCCCACAGATACGCAGTATTTT. Together with reference TRBV7-2 and TRBJ2-3, the CDR3 gives the full variable domain: GAGVSQSPSNKVTEKGKDVELRCDPISGHTALYWYRQSLGQGLEFLIYFQGNSAPDKSGLPSDRFSAERTGGSVSTLTIQRTQQEDSAVYLCASSLGTGGPTDTQYFGPGTRLTVL.

The sample holds many counts of this clonotype. This chain links TRBV5-1 with TRBJ2-5, with D tentatively TRBD1 or TRBD2 (6 bases each). This CDR3 is 17 amino acids long. Germline V gene sequence: CDR1 SGHRS, CDR2 YFSETQ. Trimming pared 0 bases from V and 1 base from J, leaving 16 bases between. This chain's CDR3 is CASSLGGTIGAQETQYF. CDR3 in DNA: TGCGCCAGCAGCTTGGGCGGGACAATTGGGGCCCAAGAGACCCAGTACTTC.

Ten or more counts support this clonotype. The chain is built from TRBV9 and TRBJ2-2, with a possible D match to TRBD2 (6 bases). Trimming pared 0 bases from V and 1 base from J, leaving 16 bases between. The CDR3 totals 18 residues. CDR1 SGDLS and CDR2 YYNGEE come from the germline V gene. CDR3 coding DNA: TGTGCCAGCAGCGTAGGAGGGGCCGCGGGGATGAACACCGGGGAGCTGTTTTTT. Protein product: CASSVGGAAGMNTGELFF.